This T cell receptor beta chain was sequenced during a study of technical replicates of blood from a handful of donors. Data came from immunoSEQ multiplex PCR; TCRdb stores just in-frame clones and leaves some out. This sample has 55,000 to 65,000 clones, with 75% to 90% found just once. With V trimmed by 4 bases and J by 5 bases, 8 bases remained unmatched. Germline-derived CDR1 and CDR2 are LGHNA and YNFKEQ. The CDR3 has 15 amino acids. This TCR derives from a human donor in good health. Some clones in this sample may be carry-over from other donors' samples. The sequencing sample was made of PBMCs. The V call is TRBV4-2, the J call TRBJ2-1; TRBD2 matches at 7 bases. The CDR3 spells CASSPLRSGNNEQFF. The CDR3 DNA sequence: TGTGCCAGCAGCCCCCTTAGGAGCGGGAACAATGAGCAGTTCTTC.